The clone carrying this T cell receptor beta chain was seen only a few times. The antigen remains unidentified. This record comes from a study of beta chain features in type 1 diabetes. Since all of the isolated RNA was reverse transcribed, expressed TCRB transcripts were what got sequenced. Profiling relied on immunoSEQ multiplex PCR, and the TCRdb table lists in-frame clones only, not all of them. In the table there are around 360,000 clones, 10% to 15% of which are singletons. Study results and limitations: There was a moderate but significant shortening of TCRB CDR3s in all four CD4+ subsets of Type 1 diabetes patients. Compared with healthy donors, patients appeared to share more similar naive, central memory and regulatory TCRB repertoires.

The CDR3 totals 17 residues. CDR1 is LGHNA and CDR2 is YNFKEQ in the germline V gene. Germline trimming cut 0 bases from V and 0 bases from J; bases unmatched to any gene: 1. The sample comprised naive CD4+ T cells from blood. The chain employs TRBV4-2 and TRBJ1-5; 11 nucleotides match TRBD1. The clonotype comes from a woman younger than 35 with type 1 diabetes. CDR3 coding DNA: TGTGCCAGCAGCCAAGAGGGACAGGGGGATAGCAATCAGCCCCAGCATTTT. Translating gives CASSQEGQGDSNQPQHF.